Reported below is one TCR beta chain. This clone was found a few times. Its antigen remains unidentified. No qualities accompany the bases; no much larger clone lies one base away. TCR beta CDR3 regions were amplified from genomic DNA with the immunoSEQ v3 hsTCRB kit using bias-controlled multiplex PCR. The TCR libraries were sequenced on an Illumina NextSeq 500 to around 1.9 million read pairs for survey level or about 4.5-6 million read pairs for deep level. The source study handled its data this way. V, D and J genes were assigned, non-productive sequences were removed, and clonality was reported by immunoSEQ Analyzer software. To compare repertoires between infused TIL and blood, productive Simpson clonality was used along with the Morisita overlap index of productive TRB rearrangements. Absolute clonotype counts in blood were estimated as lymphocyte count times CD3+ fraction times the clone's productive frequency. Imported from immuneACCESS, the table was reduced by TCRdb to in-frame sequences with V and J called. These copies leave out some clones; in studies compared against another copy, an unresolved V gene accounts for under half, and the cause of the remainder is not known. V and J calls and clone size are those listed in that table; D and trimming were worked out from the DNA. The sample table contains tens of thousands of clones; only one count was recorded for 60% to 85% of them. Nearly 7.5% of the sample rests with the top ten.

Its CDR3 holds 18 amino acids, cysteine through phenylalanine. Only the CDR3 DNA stays, 54 bases, in frame from base 1. From the germline V gene, CDR1 is SGHDT and CDR2 is YYEEEE. Between the V and J ends, shortened by 3 bases and 5 bases respectively, the junction contains 26 bases. The sample belongs to a study of TIL therapy for anti-PD-1-resistant metastatic lung cancer (dated by TCRdb to about 2021). Looking at the study overall: Before any PD-1/PD-L1 blockade was given, tumors were harvested, nivolumab was then administered, and patients who progressed went on to receive lymphodepletion, an infusion of expanded TIL, and IL-2. Enrolled patients had a median age of around 51 years (range 38-75) and a median tumor PD-L1 proportion score of 6%. A median non-synonymous tumor mutation burden of about 1.6 mutations per megabase was determined across the cohort by whole-exome sequencing. T cell receptor beta sequencing of tumor and peripheral blood was used to follow clonotypes across the tumor, the expanded TIL product and serial blood samples. Most of the cohort had lung adenocarcinoma, a few tumors were EGFR-mutant and two were ALK-rearranged, and half of the patients were current or former smokers. What the work shows at the level of the full study, not this receptor alone: The study protocol defined all tumor marker inferences as exploratory. The cohort was highly selected, with more treatment-naive, never-smoker and oncogene-addicted patients than typical, limiting generalizability. The baseline peripheral repertoire was partially replaced by infused TIL clonotypes, which then decayed over months, and persistence showed no apparent association with response.

Sample time point, as interpreted from the label and publication: pre-treatment sample, taken before nivolumab and TIL therapy. A phase I trial run at two centers enrolled adults with stage 4 NSCLC between October 2017 and January 2020. The samples were obtained from a phase I trial that was single-arm and open-label and tested tumor-infiltrating lymphocyte therapy combined with nivolumab in advanced non-small cell lung cancer. Blood mononuclear cells from EDTA tubes were isolated by Ficoll gradient, snap-frozen as pellets, and DNA was extracted with a Qiagen mini-prep kit. The sequence was obtained from a person aged 25 to 80 with non-small cell lung cancer. The rearranged chain carries TRBV5-6 and TRBJ1-1, with the D gene too uncertain to name. The sequencing used blood, collected at baseline. At the DNA level, the sequence is TGTGCCAGCAGCTCTCGATTTGGTCTGTCGCCTTCGTCAACTGAAGCTTTCTTT. Its protein reads: CASSSRFGLSPSSTEAFF. Where the CDR3 stops, the reference TRBV5-6 and TRBJ1-1 genes take over; the full variable domain is DAGVTQSPTHLIKTRGQQVTLRCSPKSGHDTVSWYQQALGQGPQFIFQYYEEEERQRGNFPDRFSGHQFPNYSSELNVNALLLGDSALYLCASSSRFGLSPSSTEAFFGQGTRLTVV.